This T cell receptor (beta chain) is drawn from a study of blood T cell repertoires in COVID-19. Across the whole study: Italy, Spain and the United States were the sources of the convalescent and acute COVID-19 samples. Sources were T cells, B-cell-depleted T cells, or PBMCs; the material itself was cDNA or gDNA.

The CDR3 consists of 13 residues. Germline CDR1 SNHLY, CDR2 FYNNEI. Trimming removed 5 bases from V and 7 bases from J; junction bases left unmatched: 2. Original analysis: Reference gene primer amplification gave estimated nucleated cell counts. Method: immunoSEQ multiplex PCR; TCRdb's copy keeps in-frame clones and lacks some. That table supplies the V and J calls and clone size; D and trimming were determined from the DNA. The sample consists of 150,000 to 160,000 clones, 65% to 90% of them appearing once. The V call is TRBV2, the J call TRBJ1-2; 12 bases align to TRBD1. The sequenced sample consisted of peripheral blood. The clonotype was recovered from a woman between 45 and 65 years old with acute or convalescent COVID-19. The CDR3 region is CASSRDRGPGYTF. The CDR3 DNA is TGTGCCAGCAGTCGGGACAGGGGGCCTGGCTACACCTTC.